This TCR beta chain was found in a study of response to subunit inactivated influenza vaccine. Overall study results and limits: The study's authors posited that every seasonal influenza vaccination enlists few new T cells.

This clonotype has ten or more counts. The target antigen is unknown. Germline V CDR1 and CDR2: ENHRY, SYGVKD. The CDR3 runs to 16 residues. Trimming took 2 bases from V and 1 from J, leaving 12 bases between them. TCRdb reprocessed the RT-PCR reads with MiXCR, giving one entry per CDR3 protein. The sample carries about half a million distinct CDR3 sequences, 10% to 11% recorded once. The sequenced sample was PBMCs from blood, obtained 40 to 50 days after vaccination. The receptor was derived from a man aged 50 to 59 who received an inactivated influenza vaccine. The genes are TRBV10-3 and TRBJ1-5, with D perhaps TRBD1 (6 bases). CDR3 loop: CAISEGGAGSNQPQHF. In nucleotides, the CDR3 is TGTGCCATCAGTGAGGGGGGGGCGGGAAGCAATCAGCCCCAGCATTTT.